These 32 T cell receptor beta chains came from one sample sequenced in a study of T cell responses to AZD1222 COVID-19 vaccine. The repertoire was sequenced with immunoSEQ multiplex PCR; TCRdb's copy has only in-frame clones and lacks some. The sample shows some 140,000 clones, more than 75% of them seen only once. The sequenced sample was peripheral blood, obtained on day 0 of AZD1222 vaccination. These receptors were taken from an adult in good health.

The rearrangement joins TRBV24-1 to TRBJ2-3, with 8 bases matching TRBD1. The CDR3 contains 14 residues. J lost 1 base, V lost 4 bases, and 0 bases had no gene match. Germline V gives CDR1 KGHDR, CDR2 SFDVKD. DNA of the CDR3: TGTGCCACCAGTGAGACAGGGGGCACAGATACGCAGTATTTT. Residues: CATSETGGTDTQYF.

The gene calls are TRBV2 and TRBJ1-3; D perhaps matches TRBD1 (6 bases). V was clipped by 7 bases and J by 0 bases, with 10 bases between them. The germline gives CDR1 SNHLY, CDR2 FYNNEI. The CDR3 extends over 14 amino acids. The DNA for the CDR3 is TGTGCCAGCACCCGAGGGGGCTCTGGAAACACCATATATTTT. Translating it yields CASTRGGSGNTIYF.

The chain links TRBV3-1 (or the pseudogene TRBV3-2) to TRBJ1-5; no clear D gene. Trimming removed 1 base from V and 5 bases from J, with 6 bases in between. The germline V gene encodes CDR1 LGHDT and CDR2 YNNKEL (reference sequence). This CDR3 is 13 amino acids long. The CDR3 protein is CASSQGFYQPQHF. CDR3 nucleotide sequence: TGTGCCAGCAGCCAAGGTTTTTATCAGCCCCAGCATTTT.

J is TRBJ1-1 and V is TRBV29-1, with TRBD1 as a possible D gene (5 bases). Trimming removed 4 bases from V and 2 bases from J, with 14 bases in between. CDR1 and CDR2 (germline): SQVTM, ANQGSEA. CDR3 length: 14 residues. The DNA of the CDR3 is TGCAGCGTTGTCTCGCGTCGGGGCAACACTGAAGCTTTCTTT. Amino acid sequence: CSVVSRRGNTEAFF.

The chain is built from TRBV6-2 or TRBV6-3 and TRBJ1-5; TRBD1 is a possible D gene (5 bases). Trimming shortened V by 2 bases and J by 5 bases, and 7 bases separated the two germline ends. This CDR3 region has 13 residues. Germline V gene sequence: CDR1 MNHEY, CDR2 SVGEGT. The CDR3 coding sequence is TGTGCCAGCAGTTACGAAGGGGATCAGCCCCAGCATTTT. It yields the protein CASSYEGDQPQHF.

This clone was seen more than once but under ten times. This chain uses TRBV5-1 with TRBJ2-7, with a tentative D call TRBD1 (5 bases). The CDR3 loop spans 16 amino acids. Looked up from germline, CDR1 is SGHRS and CDR2 is YFSETQ. The V gene lost 2 bases and the J gene lost 1 base, with 16 bases spanning the gap. This chain's CDR3 is CASSFGDFQGSYEQYF. The CDR3, as DNA: TGCGCCAGCAGCTTTGGCGATTTTCAGGGTTCCTACGAGCAGTACTTC.

CDR3 nucleotides: TGTGCCAGCAGTTTGGTAGCCGGGGGATATGGCTACACCTTC. This translates into CASSLVAGGYGYTF. The rearrangement joins TRBV28 to TRBJ1-2; D may be TRBD1 (5 bases). CDR1 is MDHEN and CDR2 is SYDVKM in the germline V gene. V was pared by 3 bases and J by 5 bases, with 13 bases between. The CDR3 is 14 amino acids.

The rearrangement joins TRBV3-1 (or the pseudogene TRBV3-2) to TRBJ2-7, with 13 positions matching TRBD2. The CDR3 loop spans 14 amino acids. The V gene's germline CDR1 is LGHDT and CDR2 YNNKEL (reference sequence). J was trimmed by 5 bases and V by 4 bases; bases with no gene match: 2. CDR3 sequence reads: CASSLGLAGDEQYF. CDR3 DNA: TGTGCCAGCAGCCTAGGACTAGCGGGGGACGAGCAGTACTTC.

V usage is TRBV30 and J usage is TRBJ2-2; maybe TRBD1 (6 bases). Trimming left V 5 bases short and J 4 bases short, with 11 bases between. Per the germline V gene, CDR1 is GTSNPN and CDR2 is SVGIG (reference sequence). The CDR3 has 13 residues. This CDR3 is CAWGQGFTGELFF. DNA of the CDR3: TGTGCCTGGGGGCAGGGGTTCACCGGGGAGCTGTTTTTT.

The chain carries TRBV7-3 and TRBJ1-1, with D possibly TRBD1 on 5 matching bases. From germline, CDR1 is SGHTA and CDR2 FQGTGA. Trimming pared 2 bases from V and 5 bases from J, leaving 12 bases between. This CDR3 comprises 14 residues. The DNA for the CDR3 is TGTGCCAGCAGCTTAGGGCTGGCAGGGACTGAAGCTTTCTTT. Its translation is CASSLGLAGTEAFF. Full variable domain (rest looked up from reference TRBV7-3 and TRBJ1-1): GAGVSQTPSNKVTEKGKYVELRCDPISGHTALYWYRQSLGQGPEFLIYFQGTGAADDSGLPNDRFFAVRPEGSVSTLKIQRTERGDSAVYLCASSLGLAGTEAFFGQGTRLTVV.

The chain uses TRBV5-1 and TRBJ1-1, with D tentatively TRBD1 (5 bases). Germline loops: CDR1 SGHRS, CDR2 YFSETQ. The V end lost 4 bases, the J end lost 6 bases, and 22 bases lay between the germline ends. The CDR3 totals 16 residues. CDR3 in DNA: TGCGCCAGCAGCCCGGTTCGTACAGGAGGGGTCCCTGAAGCTTTCTTT. Protein: CASSPVRTGGVPEAFF.

Points on this clone: In the same sample, other DNA sequences code for this CDR3. The chain recombines TRBV11-2 with TRBJ1-5; D is perhaps TRBD1 (5 bases). Germline-derived CDR1 and CDR2 are SGHAT and FQNNGV. CDR3 size: 13 residues. V was clipped by 1 base and J by 5 bases, with 6 bases between them. The CDR3 nucleotides are TGTGCCAGCAGCTTAGTAGGGGATCAGCCCCAGCATTTT. The encoded protein is CASSLVGDQPQHF.

The chain has TRBV6-5 and TRBJ1-2; 8 nucleotides line up with TRBD1. CDR1 and CDR2 from the germline V gene are MNHEY and SVGAGI. This CDR3 comprises 15 residues. The J segment lost 4 bases and the V segment lost 4 bases, leaving 8 bases of the junction unmatched. CDR3 sequence reads: CASSLNRGIAYGYTF. The DNA for the CDR3 is TGTGCCAGCAGTTTGAACAGGGGGATAGCCTATGGCTACACCTTC.

The chain carries TRBV19 and TRBJ1-2; possibly TRBD1 for D (5 bases). The CDR3 sequence is 13 residues long. Trimming shortened V by 1 base and J by 8 bases, and 11 bases separated the two germline ends. The germline V gene has CDR1 LNHDA and CDR2 SQIVND (reference sequence). In DNA, the CDR3 is TGTGCCAGTAGTATAGGGGGACGGAGAGGCTACACCTTC. Translated: CASSIGGRRGYTF.

The V call is TRBV30, the J call TRBJ1-3; D gene uncertain. Germline CDR1 GTSNPN, CDR2 SVGIG (reference sequence). This CDR3 has 11 residues. The germline V and J ends were trimmed by 4 bases and 4 bases, with 5 bases remaining between them. The CDR3 here is CAWTNGNTIYF. The CDR3 bases are TGTGCCTGGACAAACGGAAACACCATATATTTT.

This clone was counted once. The rearrangement joins TRBV11-3 to TRBJ1-1, with a tentative D call TRBD1 (6 bases). Trimming removed 5 bases from V and 10 bases from J, with 14 bases in between. The CDR3 runs to 12 residues. Germline V CDR1 and CDR2: SGHNT, YENEEA. The CDR3 region has the DNA TGTGCCAGCAGCAAGGGGGGCAGTAGAGCTTTCTTT. This translates into CASSKGGSRAFF.

This clone has only one observation. The chain links TRBV3-1 (or the pseudogene TRBV3-2) to TRBJ1-2; no clear D gene. V lost 6 bases, J lost 4 bases, and 18 bases lay in between. CDR1 and CDR2 (germline): LGHDT, YNNKEL (reference sequence). CDR3 length equals 15 residues. DNA of the CDR3: TGTGCCAGCAGTATGTTCCGGAGAGAGGGCTATGGCTACACCTTC. Residues: CASSMFRREGYGYTF.

The chain carries TRBV9 and TRBJ2-5; maybe TRBD2 (6 bases). This CDR3 has 18 amino acids. Deletions cut 4 bases from V and 0 bases from J, with 22 bases between. CDR1 SGDLS and CDR2 YYNGEE come from the germline V gene. The DNA for the CDR3 is TGTGCCAGCAGCTCCGACGGGGGATTATTCCTCAACCAAGAGACCCAGTACTTC. Translating gives CASSSDGGLFLNQETQYF.

This rearrangement joins TRBV3-1 (or the pseudogene TRBV3-2) to TRBJ1-2; no clear D gene. CDR1 and CDR2 (germline): LGHDT, YNNKEL (reference sequence). The CDR3 has 14 residues. Trimming shortened V by 3 bases and J by 7 bases, and 15 bases separated the two germline ends. The DNA for the CDR3 is TGTGCCAGCAGCCACCTGACTCTTACCTCTGGCTACACCTTC. Translating it yields CASSHLTLTSGYTF.

The rearrangement uses TRBV28 and TRBJ1-5; a possible D gene is TRBD1 (6 bases). V gave up 6 bases and J gave up 9 bases, with 21 bases separating them. The CDR3 covers 15 residues. Germline CDR1 and CDR2: MDHEN and SYDVKM. CDR3 in amino acids: CASRNRDGPRGPQHF. The CDR3 DNA sequence: TGTGCCAGCAGGAACCGGGACGGGCCCAGGGGGCCCCAGCATTTT.

CDR3 sequence: CSAGTDTQYF. CDR3 coding DNA: TGCAGTGCTGGCACAGATACGCAGTATTTT. The V gene is TRBV20-1, the J gene TRBJ2-3; D remains unclear. The CDR3 spans 10 residues. Germline V gives CDR1 DFQATT, CDR2 SNEGSKA (reference sequence). With 5 bases removed from V and 1 base from J, the gap between germline ends came to 1 base.

The rearrangement uses TRBV28 and TRBJ1-5, with D tentatively TRBD1 (5 bases). With 1 base removed from V and 1 base from J, the gap between germline ends came to 11 bases. The germline gives CDR1 MDHEN, CDR2 SYDVKM. This CDR3 is built from 16 residues. The CDR3 bases are TGTGCCAGCAGTTTATTTGGGGCAGGGAGCAATCAGCCCCAGCATTTT. Translated, it gives CASSLFGAGSNQPQHF.

The rearrangement links TRBV5-6 to TRBJ1-1; a weak D match, TRBD1 (6 bases). Looked up from germline, CDR1 is SGHDT and CDR2 is YYEEEE. The CDR3 spans 18 residues. V was shortened by 0 bases and J by 7 bases, with 25 bases between the two germline ends. The CDR3 sequence is CASSLATYRASKGDEAFF. The CDR3 nucleotides read TGTGCCAGCAGCTTGGCCACATACAGGGCGAGTAAGGGGGATGAAGCTTTCTTT.

The rearrangement joins TRBV3-1 (or the pseudogene TRBV3-2) to TRBJ2-3, with D possibly being TRBD2 (6 bases). V was cut by 1 base and J by 4 bases, with 15 bases left in between. Germline CDR1 is LGHDT and CDR2 is YNNKEL (reference sequence). CDR3 length: 16 residues. CDR3 loop: CASSQGRTTGADTQYF. As DNA, the CDR3 is TGTGCCAGCAGCCAAGGTCGCACGACGGGGGCAGATACGCAGTATTTT.

The V and J genes are TRBV10-2 and TRBJ1-2; D is unresolved. V was clipped by 1 base and J by 4 bases, with 7 bases between them. The CDR3 spans 13 residues. The germline CDR1 and CDR2 sequences are WSHSY and SAAADI. In nucleotides, the CDR3 is TGCGCCAGCAGTGAGTATAAGAGCTATGGCTACACCTTC. Its protein product is CASSEYKSYGYTF.

This clone was seen just once. The chain couples TRBV7-6 to TRBJ2-3; the D gene is possibly TRBD1 (5 bases). With 5 bases removed from V and 3 bases from J, the gap between germline ends came to 15 bases. CDR3 length: 15 residues. Germline-derived CDR1 and CDR2 are SGHVS and FNYEAQ. The CDR3 coding sequence is TGTGCCAGCAGCCCAGGGCCAGTGGTAACAGATACGCAGTATTTT. Protein product: CASSPGPVVTDTQYF.

The chain links TRBV19 to TRBJ2-2, with D uncertain. CDR1 is LNHDA, CDR2 SQIVND, per germline (reference sequence). The CDR3 sequence is 13 residues long. Trimming left V 9 bases short and J 5 bases short, with 13 bases between. CDR3 bases: TGTGCCAGCACAGAACAGTGGACCGGGGAGCTGTTTTTT. Its protein product is CASTEQWTGELFF. The whole variable domain, remainder taken from reference TRBV19 and TRBJ2-2, is DGGITQSPKYLFRKEGQNVTLSCEQNLNHDAMYWYRQDPGQGLRLIYYSQIVNDFQKGDIAEGYSVSREKKESFPLTVTSAQKNPTAFYLCASTEQWTGELFFGEGSRLTVL.

The chain employs TRBV13 and TRBJ2-3, with unresolved D. The germline CDR1 and CDR2 sequences are PRHDT and FYEKMQ (reference sequence). V lost 5 bases and J lost 2, with 17 bases in between. The CDR3 is 16 residues long. The CDR3 sequence: CASSPRGHSPTDTQYF. Here the CDR3 DNA reads TGTGCCAGCAGCCCCCGTGGTCATTCCCCCACAGATACGCAGTATTTT.

The chain carries TRBV18 and TRBJ2-7, with 13 nucleotides matching TRBD2. Germline loops: CDR1 KGHSH, CDR2 LQKENI. Losses at the gene ends were 3 bases for V and 0 bases for J; bases not matched to a gene: 5. The CDR3 extends over 17 amino acids. CDR3 protein: CASSPRTSGGASYEQYF. The CDR3 DNA is TGTGCCAGCTCACCTCGAACTAGCGGGGGGGCCTCCTACGAGCAGTACTTC.

The chain recombines TRBV3-1 (or the pseudogene TRBV3-2) with TRBJ2-3, with D uncertain. The CDR3 is 15 residues long. Between the trimmed V and J ends, which lost 3 bases and 4 bases, there was a span of 14 bases. Germline V gene lookup returns CDR1 LGHDT and CDR2 YNNKEL (reference sequence). The CDR3 sequence is CASSHPDLKADTQYF. The DNA for the CDR3 is TGTGCCAGCAGCCACCCGGACCTTAAGGCAGATACGCAGTATTTT.

The gene calls are TRBV9 and TRBJ1-2; no clear D gene. V was trimmed by 0 bases and J by 6 bases, leaving 12 bases between them. Germline loops: CDR1 SGDLS, CDR2 YYNGEE. CDR3 length equals 14 residues. The CDR3 region has the DNA TGTGCCAGCAGCGTAGGGCCTGGCGGGGATGGCTACACCTTC. Translation gives CASSVGPGGDGYTF.

Here the CDR3 DNA reads TGTGCCATCAGTGATCGACAGGGACTTAATACGCAGTATTTT. Its translation is CAISDRQGLNTQYF. V is TRBV10-3 and J is TRBJ2-3; D might be TRBD1 (7 bases). This CDR3 spans 14 amino acids. The V gene lost 3 bases and the J gene lost 7 bases, with 14 bases spanning the gap. CDR1 and CDR2 (germline): ENHRY, SYGVKD.